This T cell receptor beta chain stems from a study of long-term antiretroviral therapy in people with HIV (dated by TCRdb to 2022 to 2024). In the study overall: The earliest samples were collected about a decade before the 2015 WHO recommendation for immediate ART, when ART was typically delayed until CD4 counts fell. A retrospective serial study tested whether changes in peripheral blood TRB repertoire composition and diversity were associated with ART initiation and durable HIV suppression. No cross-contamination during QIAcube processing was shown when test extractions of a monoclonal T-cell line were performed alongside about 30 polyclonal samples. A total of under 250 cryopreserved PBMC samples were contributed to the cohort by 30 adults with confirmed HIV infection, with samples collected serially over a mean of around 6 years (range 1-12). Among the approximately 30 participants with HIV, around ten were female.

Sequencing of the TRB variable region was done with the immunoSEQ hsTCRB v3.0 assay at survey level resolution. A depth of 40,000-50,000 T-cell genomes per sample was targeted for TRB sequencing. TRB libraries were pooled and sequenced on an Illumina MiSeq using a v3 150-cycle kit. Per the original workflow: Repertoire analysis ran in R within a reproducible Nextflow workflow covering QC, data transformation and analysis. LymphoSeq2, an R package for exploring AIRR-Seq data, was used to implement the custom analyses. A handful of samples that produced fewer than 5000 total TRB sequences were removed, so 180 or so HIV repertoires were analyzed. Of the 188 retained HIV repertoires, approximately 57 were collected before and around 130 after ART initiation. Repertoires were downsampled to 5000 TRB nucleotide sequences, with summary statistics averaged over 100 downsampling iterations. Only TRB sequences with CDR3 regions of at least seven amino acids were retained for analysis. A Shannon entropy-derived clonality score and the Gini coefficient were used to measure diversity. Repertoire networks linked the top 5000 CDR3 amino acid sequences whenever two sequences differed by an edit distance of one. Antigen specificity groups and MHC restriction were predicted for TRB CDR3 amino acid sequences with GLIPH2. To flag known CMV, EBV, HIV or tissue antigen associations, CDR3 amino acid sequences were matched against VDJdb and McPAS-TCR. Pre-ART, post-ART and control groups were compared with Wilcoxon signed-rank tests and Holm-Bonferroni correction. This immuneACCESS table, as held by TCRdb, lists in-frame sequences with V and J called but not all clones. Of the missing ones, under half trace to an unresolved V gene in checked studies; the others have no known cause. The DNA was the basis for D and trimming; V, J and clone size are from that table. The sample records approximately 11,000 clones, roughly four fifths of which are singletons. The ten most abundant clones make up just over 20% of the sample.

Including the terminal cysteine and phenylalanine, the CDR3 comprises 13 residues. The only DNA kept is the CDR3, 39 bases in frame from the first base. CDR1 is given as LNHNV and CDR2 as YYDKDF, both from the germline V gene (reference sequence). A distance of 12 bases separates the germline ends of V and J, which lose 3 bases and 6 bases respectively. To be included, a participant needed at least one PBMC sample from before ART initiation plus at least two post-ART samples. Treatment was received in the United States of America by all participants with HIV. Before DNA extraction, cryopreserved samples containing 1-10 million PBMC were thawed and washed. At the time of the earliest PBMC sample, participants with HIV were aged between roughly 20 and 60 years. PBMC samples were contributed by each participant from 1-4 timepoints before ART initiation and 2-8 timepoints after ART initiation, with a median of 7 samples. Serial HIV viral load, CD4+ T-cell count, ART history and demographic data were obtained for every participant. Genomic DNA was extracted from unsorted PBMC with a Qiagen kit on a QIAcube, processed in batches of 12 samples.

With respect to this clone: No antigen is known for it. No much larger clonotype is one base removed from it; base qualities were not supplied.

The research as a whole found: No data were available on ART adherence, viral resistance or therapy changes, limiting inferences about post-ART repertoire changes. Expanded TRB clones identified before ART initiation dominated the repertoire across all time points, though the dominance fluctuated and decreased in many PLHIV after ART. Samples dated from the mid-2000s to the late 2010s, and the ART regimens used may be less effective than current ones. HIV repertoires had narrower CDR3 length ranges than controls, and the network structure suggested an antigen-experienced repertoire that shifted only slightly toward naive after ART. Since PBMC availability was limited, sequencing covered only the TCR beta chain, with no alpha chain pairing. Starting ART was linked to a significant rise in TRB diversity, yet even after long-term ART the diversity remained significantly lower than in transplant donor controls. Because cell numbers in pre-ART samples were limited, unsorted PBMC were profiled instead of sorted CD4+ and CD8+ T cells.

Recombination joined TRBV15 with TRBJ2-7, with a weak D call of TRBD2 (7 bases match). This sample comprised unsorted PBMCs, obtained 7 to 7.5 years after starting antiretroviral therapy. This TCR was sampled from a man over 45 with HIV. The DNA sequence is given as TGTGCCACCAGCAGGGAAGGGGGGGGCGAGCAGTACTTC. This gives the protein CATSREGGGEQYF.